This entry lists 26 T cell receptor beta chains sequenced from one sample in a study of cytomegalovirus exposure and HLA in healthy donors. The primer mix had 60 Vbeta and 13 Jbeta primers. The assay was immunoSEQ multiplex PCR, and TCRdb's table has in-frame clones only and misses some. There are approximately 140,000 clones in the sample; 80% to 85% occur only once, and less than 1.5% lies in the top ten. Source material: PBMCs. These receptors all come from a male donor in good health and CMV-seropositive.

The chain links TRBV27 to TRBJ1-5; no reliable D call. Per the germline V gene, CDR1 is MNHEY and CDR2 is SMNVEV (reference sequence). This CDR3 is built from 15 residues. V lost 2 bases to trimming and J lost 2 bases, with 10 bases between them. CDR3 sequence reads: CASSLLGGGNQPQHF. CDR3 coding DNA: TGTGCCAGCAGTTTACTAGGCGGGGGCAATCAGCCCCAGCATTTT.

The rearrangement joins TRBV19 to TRBJ1-5; 11 bases fit TRBD1. This CDR3 contains 16 residues. V lost 4 bases, J lost 5 bases, and 7 bases stayed unmatched. CDR1 is LNHDA, CDR2 SQIVND, per germline (reference sequence). CDR3 protein: CASSTPGQGGHQPQHF. DNA for the CDR3: TGTGCCAGTAGTACCCCGGGACAGGGGGGCCATCAGCCCCAGCATTTT.

Of note for this clone: The same CDR3 also results from other DNA sequences found in this sample. The chain has TRBV7-9 and TRBJ2-5, with unresolved D. V was clipped by 5 bases and J by 2 bases, with 3 bases between them. The CDR3 has 11 amino acids. Looked up from germline, CDR1 is SEHNR and CDR2 is FQNEAQ (reference sequence). The CDR3 coding sequence is TGTGCCAGCAGCCCTCAAGAGACCCAGTACTTC. Its translation is CASSPQETQYF.

This sequence joins TRBV4-2 and TRBJ1-5, with TRBD1 matching 9 bases. Germline trimming cut 0 bases from V and 7 bases from J; bases unmatched to any gene: 10. The CDR3 is 17 residues long. Germline V CDR1 and CDR2: LGHNA, YNFKEQ. The CDR3 DNA reads as TGTGCCAGCAGCCAAGATGGGCCGGGACAGGGTGGACAGCCCCAGCATTTT. Translating gives CASSQDGPGQGGQPQHF.

V and J are TRBV9 and TRBJ2-1; 8 bases agree with TRBD2. The CDR3 runs 15 residues. The trim removed 1 base at V and 4 bases at J, leaving 4 bases unmatched. Germline V CDR1 and CDR2: SGDLS, YYNGEE. The DNA of the CDR3 is TGTGCCAGCAGCGTACGAGCGGGGGAATACAATGAGCAGTTCTTC. Translation: CASSVRAGEYNEQFF.

The chain has TRBV28 and TRBJ1-2, with TRBD1 as a possible D gene (5 bases). The CDR3 runs to 12 residues. V lost 8 bases to trimming and J lost 7 bases, with 14 bases between them. CDR1 is MDHEN, CDR2 SYDVKM, per germline. CDR3 region: CASGPKTVGYTF. The CDR3 region has the DNA TGTGCCAGCGGCCCTAAGACAGTTGGCTACACCTTC.

The chain links TRBV2 to TRBJ2-1, with TRBD1 as a possible D gene (6 bases). V lost 1 base and J 7 bases, leaving 11 bases between the germline ends. The CDR3 extends over 14 amino acids. Germline V gene lookup returns CDR1 SNHLY and CDR2 FYNNEI. CDR3 coding DNA: TGTGCCAGCAGTGAAGTGTCAGGGGTTAATGAGCAGTTCTTC. Residues: CASSEVSGVNEQFF.

DNA of the CDR3: TGTGCCAGCACCCCCCGGGGACAGAGCTCTGGAAACACCATATATTTT. Translation gives CASTPRGQSSGNTIYF. The chain uses TRBV6-6 and TRBJ1-3; 7 bases line up with TRBD1. CDR3 length equals 16 residues. J gave up 0 bases and V 7 bases, and 9 bases lay outside the gene matches. Germline loops: CDR1 MNHNY, CDR2 SVGAGI (reference sequence).

V and J are TRBV5-1 and TRBJ2-7, with 7 nucleotides matching TRBD2. CDR3 length: 18 residues. Germline trimming cut 2 bases from V and 3 bases from J; bases unmatched to any gene: 17. The germline CDR1 and CDR2 sequences are SGHRS and YFSETQ. The CDR3 DNA is TGCGCCAGCAGCTTAAGGCCCCCGTCGCTAGCGGTCCACTACGAGCAGTACTTC. Its protein product is CASSLRPPSLAVHYEQYF.

The V and J genes are TRBV18 and TRBJ2-5; 10 positions agree with TRBD1. CDR3 length: 16 amino acids. Trimming cost V 5 bases and J 5 bases; bases outside gene matches: 11. Germline V CDR1 and CDR2: KGHSH, LQKENI. For the CDR3, the DNA is TGTGCCAGCTCATCAGACCGGGACAGGGGTGTCGAGACCCAGTACTTC. Amino acid sequence: CASSSDRDRGVETQYF.

The gene calls are TRBV27 and TRBJ2-5; TRBD1 agrees at 9 bases. In germline, CDR1 is MNHEY, CDR2 SMNVEV (reference sequence). The CDR3 contains 15 residues. J lost 5 bases, V lost 6 bases, and 10 bases had no gene match. The CDR3 nucleotides read TGTGCCAGCAGAGGGACAGGGTGTCTAGGGGAGACCCAGTACTTC. Protein sequence: CASRGTGCLGETQYF.

This clone was detected only a few times. The chain uses TRBV6-1 and TRBJ2-1; 7 bases map to TRBD2. The trim removed 3 bases at V and 4 bases at J, leaving 9 bases unmatched. This CDR3 spans 16 amino acids. CDR1 and CDR2 from the germline V gene are MNHNS and SASEGT. CDR3 DNA sequence: TGTGCCAGCAGTGATTCTCAGCGGGGCGTGTACAATGAGCAGTTCTTC. This encodes CASSDSQRGVYNEQFF.

The CDR3 protein is CASSEGRNTRFQYF. CDR3 coding DNA: TGTGCCAGCAGTGAAGGGAGAAACACAAGATTTCAGTACTTC. The chain carries TRBV2 and TRBJ2-4; no firm D call. The length of the CDR3 is 14 residues. V lost 1 base, J lost 11 bases, and 15 bases lay in between. The V gene's germline CDR1 is SNHLY and CDR2 FYNNEI.

This clone has only one observation. The chain couples TRBV28 to TRBJ2-7, with TRBD2 matching over 10 bases. Germline CDR1 MDHEN, CDR2 SYDVKM. This CDR3 comprises 14 residues. V lost 7 bases and J lost 3; bases outside the gene matches: 6. CDR3 nucleotides: TGTGCCAGCATAGGAGGGACTAGCGTCTACGAGCAGTACTTC. Protein product: CASIGGTSVYEQYF.

The chain is built from TRBV14 and TRBJ2-4; possible D gene TRBD1, 6 bases. The CDR3 is 20 amino acids. The germline CDR1 and CDR2 sequences are SGHDN and FVKESK. Deletions cut 0 bases from V and 1 base from J, with 22 bases between. CDR3 loop: CASSQDPTSGTSFAKNIQYF. CDR3 in DNA: TGTGCCAGCAGCCAAGATCCTACATCCGGGACATCCTTCGCCAAAAACATTCAGTACTTC.

The rearrangement uses TRBV5-1 and TRBJ1-4; D perhaps matches TRBD1 (5 bases). Between the trimmed V and J ends, which lost 0 bases and 1 base, there was a span of 13 bases. The length of the CDR3 is 17 residues. Per the germline V gene, CDR1 is SGHRS and CDR2 is YFSETQ. The chain's CDR3 is CASSLAEKGLTNEKLFF. In nucleotides, the CDR3 is TGCGCCAGCAGCTTGGCCGAGAAGGGACTAACTAATGAAAAACTGTTTTTT.

V is TRBV30 and J is TRBJ2-5; D might be TRBD1 (6 bases). Germline V gene lookup returns CDR1 GTSNPN and CDR2 SVGIG (reference sequence). The V end was cut by 3 bases, the J end by 5 bases, with 13 bases between. This CDR3 has 13 residues. CDR3 region: CAWSSGDSETQYF. The CDR3 DNA follows: TGTGCCTGGAGCTCAGGGGATTCCGAGACCCAGTACTTC.

This clone was seen a single time. Its ends do not fully match the called genes, so a read error is possible. The chain has TRBV7-9 and TRBJ2-7; possible D gene TRBD1, 7 bases. This CDR3 comprises 18 residues. Per the germline V gene, CDR1 is SEHNR and CDR2 is FQNEAQ (reference sequence). This CDR3 reads CSSSSTLIGQEGSYEQYF. The CDR3 nucleotides read TGTTCCAGCAGCTCGACCTTAATTGGACAGGAGGGCTCCTACGAGCAGTACTTC.

J is TRBJ2-3 and V is TRBV7-9; 9 bases fit TRBD2. The CDR3 covers 15 residues. Germline CDR1 and CDR2: SEHNR and FQNEAQ (reference sequence). J gave up 4 bases and V 5 bases, and 7 bases lay outside the gene matches. The CDR3 region has the DNA TGTGCCAGCAGCGATGGACTAGCGTACTCAGATACGCAGTATTTT. Translation: CASSDGLAYSDTQYF. The full variable domain, with the rest looked up from reference TRBV7-9 and TRBJ2-3, is DTGVSQNPRHKITKRGQNVTFRCDPISEHNRLYWYRQTLGQGPEFLTYFQNEAQLEKSRLLSDRFSAERPKGSFSTLEIQRTEQGDSAMYLCASSDGLAYSDTQYFGPGTRLTVL.

The chain uses TRBV4-1 and TRBJ1-4, with D maybe TRBD1 (6 bases). Trimming removed 4 bases from V and 8 bases from J, with 11 bases in between. This CDR3 has 13 residues. Looked up from germline, CDR1 is MGHRA and CDR2 is YSYEKL. The CDR3 nucleotides are TGCGCCAGCAGCCCTAGGGGGGGGGAAAAACTGTTTTTT. The encoded protein is CASSPRGGEKLFF.

This clone was counted between two and nine times. CDR3 in DNA: TGTGCCAGCAGCTTATCAAGCGGGATCTACAATGAGCAGTTCTTC. It codes for CASSLSSGIYNEQFF. The chain joins TRBV7-9 to TRBJ2-1; TRBD2 matches 7 bases. This CDR3 is built from 15 residues. With 2 bases clipped from V and 3 bases from J, the junction kept 4 bases outside the gene matches. Germline V CDR1 and CDR2: SEHNR, FQNEAQ (reference sequence). Variable domain in full (rest from reference TRBV7-9 and TRBJ2-1): DTGVSQNPRHKITKRGQNVTFRCDPISEHNRLYWYRQTLGQGPEFLTYFQNEAQLEKSRLLSDRFSAERPKGSFSTLEIQRTEQGDSAMYLCASSLSSGIYNEQFFGPGTRLTVL.

The chain has TRBV19 and TRBJ1-5; maybe TRBD1 (6 bases). CDR3 length equals 14 residues. Germline CDR1 LNHDA, CDR2 SQIVND (reference sequence). V was cut by 10 bases and J by 6 bases, with 19 bases left in between. CDR3 amino acids: CATTGWGSGQPQHF. CDR3 DNA: TGTGCCACCACAGGGTGGGGCAGCGGTCAGCCCCAGCATTTT.

The V and J genes are TRBV2 and TRBJ2-3; a weak D match, TRBD1 (6 bases). The CDR3 totals 15 residues. With 4 bases removed from V and 1 base from J, the gap between germline ends came to 12 bases. Looked up from germline, CDR1 is SNHLY and CDR2 is FYNNEI. CDR3 sequence: CASSVEGVGTDTQYF. The DNA for the CDR3 is TGTGCCAGCAGTGTTGAGGGGGTGGGCACAGATACGCAGTATTTT.

This clone was observed once. The chain employs TRBV9 and TRBJ1-1; D remains unclear. Trimming pared 0 bases from V and 2 bases from J, leaving 8 bases between. The CDR3 runs 14 residues. From germline, CDR1 is SGDLS and CDR2 YYNGEE. The CDR3 DNA reads TGTGCCAGCAGCGTAGGCAGATTTAACACTGAAGCTTTCTTT. The encoded protein is CASSVGRFNTEAFF.

CDR3 loop: CASRDRYNEQFF. The CDR3 nucleotides read TGTGCCAGCAGGGACAGATACAATGAGCAGTTCTTC. V is TRBV6-6 and J is TRBJ2-1, with D possibly matching TRBD1 (6 bases). CDR1 and CDR2 (germline): MNHNY, SVGAGI (reference sequence). Trimming stripped 6 bases from V and 4 bases from J, with 7 bases between. The CDR3 consists of 12 residues.

The rearrangement links TRBV4-2 to TRBJ2-3; TRBD1 agrees at 7 bases. CDR1 and CDR2 from the germline V gene are LGHNA and YNFKEQ. The CDR3 runs to 15 residues. Trimming at V came to 1 base and at J to 5 bases, leaving 6 bases not matched to a gene. The CDR3 nucleotides read TGTGCCAGCAGCCAAGCCGGGACAGAAAAAGATACGCAGTATTTT. It codes for CASSQAGTEKDTQYF.